This T cell receptor (beta chain) was retrieved from a study of blood T cell repertoires in COVID-19. For the study at large: COVID-19 samples, acute and convalescent, were from the United States, Italy and Spain. PBMCs, B-cell-depleted T cells, or T cells were the source of the cDNA or gDNA that made up the material.

The germline CDR1 and CDR2 sequences are SGHRS and YFSETQ. This CDR3 has 14 amino acids. V was pared by 0 bases and J by 7 bases, with 8 bases between. Per the study methods: Quantification of nucleated cells was approximated via reference gene primer amplification. The table came from immunoSEQ multiplex PCR; TCRdb's copy has only in-frame clones and leaves some out. That table is the source of V, J and clone size, and D and trimming were worked out from the DNA. This sample has roughly 130,000 clones, with around 90% found just once. Input material: peripheral blood. V and J are TRBV5-1 and TRBJ1-6; no reliable D call. This TCR derives from a man aged 50 or older with active COVID-19. The DNA of the CDR3 is TGCGCCAGCAGCTTGGGGGAGACAAATTCACCCCTCCACTTT. This encodes CASSLGETNSPLHF.